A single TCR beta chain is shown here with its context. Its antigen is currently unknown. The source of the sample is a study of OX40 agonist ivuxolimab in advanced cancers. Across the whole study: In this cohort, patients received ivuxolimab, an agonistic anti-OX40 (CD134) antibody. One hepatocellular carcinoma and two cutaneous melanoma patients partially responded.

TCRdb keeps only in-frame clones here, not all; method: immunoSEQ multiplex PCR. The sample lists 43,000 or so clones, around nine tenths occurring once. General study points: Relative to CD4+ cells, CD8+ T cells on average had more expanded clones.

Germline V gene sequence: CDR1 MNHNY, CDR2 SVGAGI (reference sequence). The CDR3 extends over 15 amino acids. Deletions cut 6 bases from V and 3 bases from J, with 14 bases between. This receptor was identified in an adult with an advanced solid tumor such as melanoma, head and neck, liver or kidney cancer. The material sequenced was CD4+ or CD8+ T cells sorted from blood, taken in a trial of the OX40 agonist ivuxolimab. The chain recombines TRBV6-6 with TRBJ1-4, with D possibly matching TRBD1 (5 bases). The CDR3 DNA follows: TGTGCCAGCAGAACTTGGGGCCGTTCTAATGAAAAACTGTTTTTT. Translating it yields CASRTWGRSNEKLFF.